The entry below describes one T cell receptor (beta chain). Its antigen is undetermined. This specimen belongs to a study of OX40 agonist ivuxolimab in advanced cancers. Findings and caveats of the study: With doses of 0.1 to 3.0 mg/kg, CD4+ and CD8+ blood T cells had undergone clonal expansion by week 6.

The data were produced by immunoSEQ multiplex PCR, yet TCRdb's version contains in-frame clones alone and is incomplete. The sample consists of roughly 120,000 clones, over 85% of them appearing once. CDR1 is ENHRY and CDR2 is SYGVKD in the germline V gene. Trimming took 2 bases from V and 2 from J, leaving 16 bases between them. The CDR3 spans 17 residues. The sequence derives from an adult with an advanced solid tumor such as melanoma, head and neck, liver or kidney cancer. This specimen was CD4+ or CD8+ T cells sorted from blood, taken in a trial of the OX40 agonist ivuxolimab. The rearrangement uses TRBV10-3 and TRBJ2-4, with a weak D call TRBD2 (6 bases). CDR3 loop: CAISEMGGSGTKNIQYF. CDR3 DNA sequence: TGTGCCATCAGTGAGATGGGGGGTTCGGGTACCAAAAACATTCAGTACTTC.